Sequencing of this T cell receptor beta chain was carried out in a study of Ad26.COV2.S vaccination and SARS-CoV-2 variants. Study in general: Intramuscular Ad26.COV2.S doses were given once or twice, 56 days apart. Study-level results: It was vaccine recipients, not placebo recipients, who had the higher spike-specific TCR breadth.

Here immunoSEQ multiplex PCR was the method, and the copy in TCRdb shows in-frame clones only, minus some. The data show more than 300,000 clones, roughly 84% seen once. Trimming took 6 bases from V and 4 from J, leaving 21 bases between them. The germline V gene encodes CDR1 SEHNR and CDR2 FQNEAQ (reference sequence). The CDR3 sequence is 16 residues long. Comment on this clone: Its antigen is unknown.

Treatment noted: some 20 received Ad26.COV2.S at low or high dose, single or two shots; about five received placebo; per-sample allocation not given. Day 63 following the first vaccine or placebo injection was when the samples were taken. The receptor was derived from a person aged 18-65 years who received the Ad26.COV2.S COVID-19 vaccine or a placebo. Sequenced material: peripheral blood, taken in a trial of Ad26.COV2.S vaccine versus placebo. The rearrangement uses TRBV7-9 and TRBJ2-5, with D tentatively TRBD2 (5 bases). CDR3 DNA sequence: TGTGCCAGCAGATTTTCTGGCCTAGCCGGGCGAGAGACCCAGTACTTC. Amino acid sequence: CASRFSGLAGRETQYF.